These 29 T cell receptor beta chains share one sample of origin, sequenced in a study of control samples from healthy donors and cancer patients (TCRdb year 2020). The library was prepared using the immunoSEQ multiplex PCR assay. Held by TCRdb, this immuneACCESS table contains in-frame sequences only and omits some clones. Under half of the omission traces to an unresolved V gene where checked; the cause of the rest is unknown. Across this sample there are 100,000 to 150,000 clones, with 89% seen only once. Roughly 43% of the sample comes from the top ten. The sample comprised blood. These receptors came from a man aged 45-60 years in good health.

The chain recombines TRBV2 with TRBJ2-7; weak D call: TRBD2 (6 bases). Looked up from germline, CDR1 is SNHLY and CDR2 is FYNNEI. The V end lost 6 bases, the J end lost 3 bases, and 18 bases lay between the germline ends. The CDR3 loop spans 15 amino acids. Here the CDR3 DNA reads TGTGCCAGCAGGGGGACTCGGACGTATAGCTACGAGCAGTACTTC. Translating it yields CASRGTRTYSYEQYF.

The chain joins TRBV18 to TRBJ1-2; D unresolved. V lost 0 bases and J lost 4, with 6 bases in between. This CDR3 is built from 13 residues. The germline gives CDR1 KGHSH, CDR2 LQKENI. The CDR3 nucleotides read TGTGCCAGCTCACCACCGGTGGCCTATGGCTACACCTTC. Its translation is CASSPPVAYGYTF.

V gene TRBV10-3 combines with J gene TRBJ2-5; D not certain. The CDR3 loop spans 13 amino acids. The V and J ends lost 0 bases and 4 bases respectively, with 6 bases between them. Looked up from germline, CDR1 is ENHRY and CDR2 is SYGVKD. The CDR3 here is CAISESKRETQYF. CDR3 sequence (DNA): TGTGCCATCAGTGAGTCGAAAAGAGAGACCCAGTACTTC.

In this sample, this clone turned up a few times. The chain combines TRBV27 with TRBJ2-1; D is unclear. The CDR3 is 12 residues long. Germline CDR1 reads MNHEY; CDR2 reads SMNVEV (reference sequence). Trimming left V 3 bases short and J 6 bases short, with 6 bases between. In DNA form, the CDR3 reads TGTGCCAGCAGTTTCTACCCCAATGAGCAGTTCTTC. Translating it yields CASSFYPNEQFF.

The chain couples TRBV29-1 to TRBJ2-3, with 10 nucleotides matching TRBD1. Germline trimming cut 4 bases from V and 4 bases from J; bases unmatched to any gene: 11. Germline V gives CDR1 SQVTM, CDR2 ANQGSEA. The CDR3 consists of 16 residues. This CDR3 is CSVGNVGTGDADTQYF. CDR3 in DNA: TGCAGCGTTGGGAACGTAGGGACAGGGGACGCAGATACGCAGTATTTT.

This CDR3 is CASSFPGQGVYEQYF. The DNA of the CDR3 is TGTGCCAGCAGTTTCCCCGGACAGGGAGTCTACGAGCAGTACTTC. The chain links TRBV27 to TRBJ2-7, with 8 bases fitting TRBD1. CDR1 and CDR2 (germline): MNHEY, SMNVEV (reference sequence). Trimming took 3 bases from V and 3 from J; bases not matched to a gene: 7. The CDR3 is 15 amino acids.

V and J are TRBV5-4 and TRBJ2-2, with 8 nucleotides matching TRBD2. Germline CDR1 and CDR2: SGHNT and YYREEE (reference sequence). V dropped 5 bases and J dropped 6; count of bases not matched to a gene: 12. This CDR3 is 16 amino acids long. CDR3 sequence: CASRDGGARRAGELFF. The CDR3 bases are TGTGCCAGCAGGGACGGGGGGGCCAGGAGGGCCGGGGAGCTGTTTTTT.

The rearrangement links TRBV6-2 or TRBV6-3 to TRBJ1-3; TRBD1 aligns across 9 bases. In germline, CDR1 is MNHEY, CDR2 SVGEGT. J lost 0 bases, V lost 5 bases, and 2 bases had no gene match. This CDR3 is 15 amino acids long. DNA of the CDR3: TGTGCCAGCAGTGACAGGGGGAACTCTGGAAACACCATATATTTT. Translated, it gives CASSDRGNSGNTIYF.

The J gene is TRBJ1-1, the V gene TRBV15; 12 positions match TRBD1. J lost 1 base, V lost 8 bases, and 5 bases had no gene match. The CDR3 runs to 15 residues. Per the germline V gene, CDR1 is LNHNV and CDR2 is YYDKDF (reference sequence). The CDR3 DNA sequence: TGTGCCACCCGCGGGACAGGGGGCCCGAACACTGAAGCTTTCTTT. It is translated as CATRGTGGPNTEAFF.

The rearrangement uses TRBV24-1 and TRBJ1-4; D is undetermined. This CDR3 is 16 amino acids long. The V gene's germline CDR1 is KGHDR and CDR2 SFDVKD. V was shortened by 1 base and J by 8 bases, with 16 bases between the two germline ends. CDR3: CATSDLRHWVREKLFF. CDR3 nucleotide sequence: TGTGCCACCAGTGATTTACGACACTGGGTACGAGAAAAACTGTTTTTT.

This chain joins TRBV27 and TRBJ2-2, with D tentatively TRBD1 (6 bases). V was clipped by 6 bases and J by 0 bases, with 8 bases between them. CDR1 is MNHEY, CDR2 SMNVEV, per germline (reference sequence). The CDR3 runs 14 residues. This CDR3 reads CASSRTANTGELFF. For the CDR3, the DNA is TGTGCCAGCAGCAGGACAGCGAACACCGGGGAGCTGTTTTTT.

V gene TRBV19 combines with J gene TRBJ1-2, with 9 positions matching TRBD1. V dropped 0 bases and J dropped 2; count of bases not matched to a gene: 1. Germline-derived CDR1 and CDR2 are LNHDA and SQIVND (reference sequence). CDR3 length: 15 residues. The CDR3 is CASSIEDRGNYGYTF. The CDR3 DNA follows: TGTGCCAGTAGTATAGAGGACAGGGGAAACTATGGCTACACCTTC.

DNA of the CDR3: TGTGCCAGCAGCGGTCGGTCCTACGAGCAGTACTTC. It encodes CASSGRSYEQYF. The V and J genes are TRBV7-6 and TRBJ2-7; no clear D gene. V was cut by 5 bases and J by 1 base, with 6 bases left in between. The CDR3 is 12 amino acids. Germline V gene lookup returns CDR1 SGHVS and CDR2 FNYEAQ. Based on the CDR3 plus reference TRBV7-6 and TRBJ2-7, the full variable domain is GAGVSQSPRYKVTKRGQDVALRCDPISGHVSLYWYRQALGQGPEFLTYFNYEAQQDKSGLPNDRFSAERPEGSISTLTIQRTEQRDSAMYRCASSGRSYEQYFGPGTRLTVT.

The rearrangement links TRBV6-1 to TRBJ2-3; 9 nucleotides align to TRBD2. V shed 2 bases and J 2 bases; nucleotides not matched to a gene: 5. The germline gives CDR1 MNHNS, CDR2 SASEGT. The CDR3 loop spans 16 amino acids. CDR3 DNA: TGTGCCAGCAGTGAAAGGCGACTAGCGGCCACAGATACGCAGTATTTT. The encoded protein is CASSERRLAATDTQYF.

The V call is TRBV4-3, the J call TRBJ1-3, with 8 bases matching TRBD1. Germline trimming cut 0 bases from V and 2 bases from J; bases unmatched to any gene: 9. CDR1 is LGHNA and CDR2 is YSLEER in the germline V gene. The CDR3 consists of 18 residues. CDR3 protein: CASSQDVPVRGPGNTIYF. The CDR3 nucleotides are TGCGCCAGCAGCCAAGATGTCCCGGTCAGGGGGCCTGGAAACACCATATATTTT.

CDR3: CASSDRAYNSPLHF. The CDR3, as DNA: TGTGCCAGCAGTGACAGGGCCTATAATTCACCCCTCCACTTT. The chain carries TRBV6-1 and TRBJ1-6; TRBD1 might be the D (5 bases). The CDR3 sequence is 14 residues long. The V end lost 3 bases, the J end lost 2 bases, and 5 bases lay between the germline ends. Germline V gene sequence: CDR1 MNHNS, CDR2 SASEGT.

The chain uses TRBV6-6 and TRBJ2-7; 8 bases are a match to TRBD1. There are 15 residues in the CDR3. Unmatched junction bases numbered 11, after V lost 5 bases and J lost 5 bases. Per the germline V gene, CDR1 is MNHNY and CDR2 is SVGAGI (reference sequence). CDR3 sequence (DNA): TGTGCCAGCAGTCTCGCCCCGGGGACAGGTAACGAGCAGTACTTC. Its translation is CASSLAPGTGNEQYF.

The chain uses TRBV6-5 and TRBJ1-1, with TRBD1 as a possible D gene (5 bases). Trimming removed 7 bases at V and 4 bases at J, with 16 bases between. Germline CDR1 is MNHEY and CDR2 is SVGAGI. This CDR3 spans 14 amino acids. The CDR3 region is CASTHTGQGTEAFF. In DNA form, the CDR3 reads TGTGCCAGCACCCATACGGGCCAGGGCACTGAAGCTTTCTTT.

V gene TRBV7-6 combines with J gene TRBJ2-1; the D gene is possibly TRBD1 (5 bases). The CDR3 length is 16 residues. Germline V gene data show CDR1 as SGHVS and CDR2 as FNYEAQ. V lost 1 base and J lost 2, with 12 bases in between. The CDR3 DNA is TGTGCCAGCAGCTTAGTGGGCAGGGAAACCTACAATGAGCAGTTCTTC. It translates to CASSLVGRETYNEQFF.

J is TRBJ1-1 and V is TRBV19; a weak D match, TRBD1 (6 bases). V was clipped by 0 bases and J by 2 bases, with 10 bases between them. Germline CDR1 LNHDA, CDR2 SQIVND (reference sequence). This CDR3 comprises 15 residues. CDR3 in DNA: TGTGCCAGTAGTATAGAAGGGACATTTAACACTGAAGCTTTCTTT. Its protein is CASSIEGTFNTEAFF. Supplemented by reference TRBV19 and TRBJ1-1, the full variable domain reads DGGITQSPKYLFRKEGQNVTLSCEQNLNHDAMYWYRQDPGQGLRLIYYSQIVNDFQKGDIAEGYSVSREKKESFPLTVTSAQKNPTAFYLCASSIEGTFNTEAFFGQGTRLTVV.

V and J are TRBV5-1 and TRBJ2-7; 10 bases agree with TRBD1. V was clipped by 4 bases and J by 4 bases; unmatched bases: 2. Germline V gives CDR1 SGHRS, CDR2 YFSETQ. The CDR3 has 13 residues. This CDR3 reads CASSVDRGYEQYF. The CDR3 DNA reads TGCGCCAGCAGCGTGGACAGGGGGTACGAGCAGTACTTC.

In DNA, the CDR3 is TGTGCCAGCAGCTTGGCGGGGCAGGGGAGCTCCTACAATGAGCAGTTCTTC. Protein: CASSLAGQGSSYNEQFF. This chain uses TRBV5-4 with TRBJ2-1; a weak D match, TRBD1 (6 bases). The CDR3 is 17 amino acids. V was cut by 0 bases and J by 0 bases, with 13 bases left in between. CDR1 is SGHNT, CDR2 YYREEE, per germline (reference sequence). The whole variable domain, filled in from reference TRBV5-4 and TRBJ2-1, reads ETGVTQSPTHLIKTRGQQVTLRCSSQSGHNTVSWYQQALGQGPQFIFQYYREEENGRGNFPPRFSGLQFPNYSSELNVNALELDDSALYLCASSLAGQGSSYNEQFFGPGTRLTVL.

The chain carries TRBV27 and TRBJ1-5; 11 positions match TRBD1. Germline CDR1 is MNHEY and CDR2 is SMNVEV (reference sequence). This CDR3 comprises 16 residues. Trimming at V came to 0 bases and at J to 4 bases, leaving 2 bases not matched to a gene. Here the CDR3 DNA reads TGTGCCAGCAGTTTATCAGGGACAGGGGGTAATCAGCCCCAGCATTTT. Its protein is CASSLSGTGGNQPQHF.

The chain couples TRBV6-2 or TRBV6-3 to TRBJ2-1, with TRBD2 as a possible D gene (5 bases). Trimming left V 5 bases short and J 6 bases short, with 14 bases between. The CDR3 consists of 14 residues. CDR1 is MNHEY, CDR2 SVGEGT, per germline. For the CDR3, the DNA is TGTGCCAGCAGTCTCGGGATAAAGGTCAATGAGCAGTTCTTC. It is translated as CASSLGIKVNEQFF.

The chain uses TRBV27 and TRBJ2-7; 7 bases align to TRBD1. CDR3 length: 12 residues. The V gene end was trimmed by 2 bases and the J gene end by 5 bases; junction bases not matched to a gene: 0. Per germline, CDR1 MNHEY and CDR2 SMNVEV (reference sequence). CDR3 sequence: CASSLTGDEQYF. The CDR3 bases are TGTGCCAGCAGTTTAACAGGGGACGAGCAGTACTTC.

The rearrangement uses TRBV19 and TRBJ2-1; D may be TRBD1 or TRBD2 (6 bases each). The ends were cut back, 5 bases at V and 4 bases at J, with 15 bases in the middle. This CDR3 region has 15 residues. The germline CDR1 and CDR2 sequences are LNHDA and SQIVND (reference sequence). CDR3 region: CASSPRRGLYNEQFF. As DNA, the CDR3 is TGTGCCAGTAGTCCCCGCCGGGGGCTGTACAATGAGCAGTTCTTC.

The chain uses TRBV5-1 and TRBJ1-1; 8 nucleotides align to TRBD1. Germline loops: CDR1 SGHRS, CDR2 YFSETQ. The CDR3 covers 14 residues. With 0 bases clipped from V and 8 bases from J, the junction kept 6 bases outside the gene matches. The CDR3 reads CASSLDRGGLEAFF. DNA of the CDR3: TGCGCCAGCAGCTTGGACAGGGGGGGTTTAGAAGCTTTCTTT. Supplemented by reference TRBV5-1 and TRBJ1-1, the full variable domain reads KAGVTQTPRYLIKTRGQQVTLSCSPISGHRSVSWYQQTPGQGLQFLFEYFSETQRNKGNFPGRFSGRQFSNSRSEMNVSTLELGDSALYLCASSLDRGGLEAFFGQGTRLTVV.

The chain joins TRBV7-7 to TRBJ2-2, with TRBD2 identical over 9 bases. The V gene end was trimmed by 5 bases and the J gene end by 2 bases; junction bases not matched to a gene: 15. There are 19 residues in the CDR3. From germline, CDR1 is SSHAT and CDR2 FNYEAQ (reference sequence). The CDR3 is CASSPLRAGGSTNTGELFF. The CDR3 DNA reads TGTGCCAGCAGCCCCCTCCGGGCGGGGGGGTCAACCAACACCGGGGAGCTGTTTTTT.

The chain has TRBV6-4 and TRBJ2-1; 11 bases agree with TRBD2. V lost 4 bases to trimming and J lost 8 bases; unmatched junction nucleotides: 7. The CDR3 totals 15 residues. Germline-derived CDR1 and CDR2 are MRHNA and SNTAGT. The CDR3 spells CASSVLAGVSYEQFF. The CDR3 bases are TGTGCCAGCAGTGTACTAGCGGGGGTAAGCTATGAGCAGTTCTTC.